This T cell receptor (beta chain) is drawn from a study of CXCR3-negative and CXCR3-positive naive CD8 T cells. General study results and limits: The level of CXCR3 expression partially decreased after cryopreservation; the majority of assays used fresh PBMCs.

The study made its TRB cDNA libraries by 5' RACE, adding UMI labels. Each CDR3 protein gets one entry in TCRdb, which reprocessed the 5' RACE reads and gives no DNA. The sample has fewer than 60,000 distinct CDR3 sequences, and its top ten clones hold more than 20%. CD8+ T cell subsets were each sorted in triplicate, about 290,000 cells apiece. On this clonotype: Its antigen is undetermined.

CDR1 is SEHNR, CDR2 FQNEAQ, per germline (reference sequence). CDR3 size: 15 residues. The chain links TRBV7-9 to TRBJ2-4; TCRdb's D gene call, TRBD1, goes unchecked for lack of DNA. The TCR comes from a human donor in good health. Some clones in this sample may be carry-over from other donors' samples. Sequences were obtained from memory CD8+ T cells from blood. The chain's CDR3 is CASSLGGQGQNIQYF.